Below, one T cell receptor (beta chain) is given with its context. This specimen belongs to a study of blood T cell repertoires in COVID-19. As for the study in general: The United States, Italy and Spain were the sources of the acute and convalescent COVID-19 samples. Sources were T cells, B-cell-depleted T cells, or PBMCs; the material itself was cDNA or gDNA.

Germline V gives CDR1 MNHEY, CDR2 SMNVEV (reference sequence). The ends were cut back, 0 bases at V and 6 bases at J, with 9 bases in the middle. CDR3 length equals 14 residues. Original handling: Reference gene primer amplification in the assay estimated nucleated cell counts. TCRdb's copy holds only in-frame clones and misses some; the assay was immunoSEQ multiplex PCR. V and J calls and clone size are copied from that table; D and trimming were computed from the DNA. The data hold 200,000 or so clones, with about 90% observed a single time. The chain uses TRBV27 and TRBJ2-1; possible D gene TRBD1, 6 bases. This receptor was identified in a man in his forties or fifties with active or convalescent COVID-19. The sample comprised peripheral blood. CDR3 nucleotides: TGTGCCAGCAGTTTATCCCAGGACAGCAATGAGCAGTTCTTC. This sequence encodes CASSLSQDSNEQFF.